These 17 T cell receptor beta chains share one sample of origin, sequenced in a study of OX40 agonist ivuxolimab in advanced cancers. Clones were read by immunoSEQ multiplex PCR, and TCRdb kept only the in-frame ones, dropping some. The sample yields tens of thousands of clones, 80% to 95% seen once. The sequencing here drew on CD4+ or CD8+ T cells sorted from blood, taken in a trial of the OX40 agonist ivuxolimab. The receptors here all came from an adult with an advanced solid tumor such as melanoma, head and neck, liver or kidney cancer.

Only a few counts were recorded for this clone. J is TRBJ2-7 and V is TRBV27; 12 positions agree with TRBD2. The CDR3 has 15 amino acids. The germline gives CDR1 MNHEY, CDR2 SMNVEV (reference sequence). Losses at the gene ends were 6 bases for V and 4 bases for J; bases not matched to a gene: 7. Here the CDR3 DNA reads TGTGCCAGCAGCTGGGGGACTAGCGGGTTATACGAGCAGTACTTC. Translated, it gives CASSWGTSGLYEQYF.

V is TRBV29-1 and J is TRBJ2-7; a possible D gene is TRBD2 (6 bases). With 2 bases removed from V and 2 bases from J, the gap between germline ends came to 19 bases. Germline V gene sequence: CDR1 SQVTM, CDR2 ANQGSEA. The CDR3 consists of 16 residues. The CDR3 DNA sequence: TGCAGCGTTGAATGGGGGGAAGGGGAATCGACCTACGAGCAGTACTTC. Translated, it gives CSVEWGEGESTYEQYF.

The rearrangement links TRBV30 to TRBJ1-1; D is undetermined. V was clipped by 2 bases and J by 6 bases, with 16 bases between them. Germline loops: CDR1 GTSNPN, CDR2 SVGIG (reference sequence). The CDR3 is 14 amino acids. The CDR3 bases are TGTGCCTGGAGTCTGAAGGTGAAGTCTCCTGAAGCTTTCTTT. Protein sequence: CAWSLKVKSPEAFF.

The chain combines TRBV19 with TRBJ2-3; 7 bases agree with TRBD1. The CDR3 extends over 13 amino acids. The V segment lost 7 bases and the J segment 3 bases; nucleotides outside the gene matches: 4. Looked up from germline, CDR1 is LNHDA and CDR2 is SQIVND (reference sequence). CDR3: CASNQGETDTQYF. In DNA form, the CDR3 reads TGTGCCAGTAACCAGGGGGAAACAGATACGCAGTATTTT.

The rearrangement links TRBV9 to TRBJ1-1; D not resolved. The CDR3 extends over 16 amino acids. V was cut by 0 bases and J by 0 bases, with 12 bases left in between. Germline loops: CDR1 SGDLS, CDR2 YYNGEE. The CDR3, as DNA: TGTGCCAGCAGCGTAGGAGTGGCGGGGTTGAACACTGAAGCTTTCTTT. It yields the protein CASSVGVAGLNTEAFF.

V and J are TRBV7-8 and TRBJ2-7; 7 bases line up with TRBD2. The CDR3 is 16 residues long. From germline, CDR1 is SGHVS and CDR2 FQNEAQ. Trimming at V came to 4 bases and at J to 5 bases, leaving 14 bases not matched to a gene. The chain's CDR3 is CASSSVGELAGHEQYF. As DNA, the CDR3 is TGTGCCAGCAGCTCGGTCGGTGAATTAGCGGGCCACGAGCAGTACTTC.

The V and J genes are TRBV4-2 and TRBJ1-1, with a possible D match to TRBD1 (5 bases). With 7 bases removed from V and 4 bases from J, the gap between germline ends came to 16 bases. The length of the CDR3 is 14 residues. The V gene's germline CDR1 is LGHNA and CDR2 YNFKEQ. CDR3 in amino acids: CASNLPGTGTEAFF. DNA for the CDR3: TGTGCCAGCAACCTACCGGGGACGGGCACTGAAGCTTTCTTT.

The V gene is TRBV9, the J gene TRBJ2-7; no firm D call. V gave up 4 bases and J gave up 3 bases, with 14 bases separating them. Germline V gene data show CDR1 as SGDLS and CDR2 as YYNGEE. The CDR3 is 14 amino acids. For the CDR3, the DNA is TGTGCCAGCAGCACCCACCTTGCCGACTACGAGCAGTACTTC. It codes for CASSTHLADYEQYF.

V and J are TRBV5-4 and TRBJ2-3, with D perhaps TRBD2 (6 bases). V shed 2 bases and J shed 2 bases, with 12 bases lying between them. This CDR3 is built from 15 residues. The germline V gene has CDR1 SGHNT and CDR2 YYREEE (reference sequence). The CDR3 is CASSLSGSFTDTQYF. The CDR3 DNA is TGTGCCAGCAGCTTAAGCGGGTCGTTCACAGATACGCAGTATTTT.

This chain joins TRBV4-1 and TRBJ2-7, with TRBD1 matching 7 bases. The V gene's germline CDR1 is MGHRA and CDR2 YSYEKL. The V segment lost 0 bases and the J segment 3 bases; nucleotides outside the gene matches: 5. The CDR3 extends over 15 amino acids. CDR3 residues: CASSQDPTGFYEQYV. CDR3 sequence (DNA): TGCGCCAGCAGCCAAGATCCGACAGGGTTCTACGAGCAGTACGTC.

V gene TRBV28 combines with J gene TRBJ2-7; D ambiguous. V shed 6 bases and J shed 4 bases, with 10 bases lying between them. CDR3 length: 12 residues. Germline CDR1 MDHEN, CDR2 SYDVKM. In DNA form, the CDR3 reads TGTGCCAGCAGCTCTAACAGTTACGAGCAGTACGTC. Translated: CASSSNSYEQYV.

The chain is built from TRBV4-2 and TRBJ2-2; 9 positions match TRBD1. There are 16 residues in the CDR3. J gave up 7 bases and V 2 bases, and 8 bases lay outside the gene matches. Germline assignment: CDR1 LGHNA and CDR2 YNFKEQ. The CDR3 DNA is TGTGCCAGCAGCCAAAAAACAGGGGGCTGGGACGGGGAGCTGTTTTTT. This translates into CASSQKTGGWDGELFF.

The CDR3 reads CASSYTSGTDPYEQYF. The CDR3 DNA reads TGTGCCAGCAGTTACACCTCCGGGACAGATCCCTACGAGCAGTACTTC. The genes are TRBV6-5 and TRBJ2-7; 7 bases align to TRBD1. Germline V CDR1 and CDR2: MNHEY, SVGAGI. V lost 2 bases and J lost 2; bases outside the gene matches: 9. The CDR3 has 16 amino acids.

This clone was counted a few times. The V and J genes are TRBV10-2 and TRBJ1-1; no definite D call. CDR3 size: 16 residues. CDR1 is WSHSY, CDR2 SAAADI, per germline. With 0 bases removed from V and 1 base from J, the gap between germline ends came to 12 bases. CDR3 nucleotides: TGCGCCAGCAGTGAGTCCCATCGGACGGGGAACACTGAAGCTTTCTTT. Translating gives CASSESHRTGNTEAFF.

The rearrangement joins TRBV28 to TRBJ2-7; 8 bases line up with TRBD1. The CDR3 sequence is 15 residues long. V lost 6 bases to trimming and J lost 2 bases; unmatched junction nucleotides: 9. Germline V lookup: CDR1 MDHEN, CDR2 SYDVKM. CDR3 DNA: TGTGCCAGCAGCTCGGACAGGGAGTCGGCCTACGAGCAGTACGTC. Its translation: CASSSDRESAYEQYV.

The CDR3, as DNA: TGTGCCAGCAGCAGCCGGGACGGAAGATATTCACCCCTCCACTTT. Encoded protein: CASSSRDGRYSPLHF. This chain uses TRBV5-6 with TRBJ1-6, with D tentatively TRBD1 (5 bases). The ends were cut back, 4 bases at V and 8 bases at J, with 16 bases in the middle. The CDR3 totals 15 residues. Germline V gene data show CDR1 as SGHDT and CDR2 as YYEEEE.

V gene TRBV19 combines with J gene TRBJ1-1; 11 nucleotides match TRBD1. CDR1 and CDR2 (germline): LNHDA, SQIVND (reference sequence). This CDR3 comprises 14 residues. V shed 5 bases, J shed 5 bases, and the junction held 4 bases outside the gene matches. In nucleotides, the CDR3 is TGTGCCAGTAGTGGCCGGGACAGGGGGACTGAAGCTTTCTTT. It yields the protein CASSGRDRGTEAFF.